Listed below are T cell receptor beta chains from one sample, sequenced in a study of T cell responses to AZD1222 COVID-19 vaccine. TCRdb keeps only in-frame clones here, not all; method: immunoSEQ multiplex PCR. The repertoire holds some 64,000 clones, with roughly 84% as singletons. Sample: peripheral blood, taken on day 0 of AZD1222 vaccination. The receptors derive from an adult in good health. Each CDR3 is given with its conserved first and last residue. A D gene is named only where the DNA matches it firmly. Clone size appears in some rows only: once, few, many, or a class for an expanded clone.

D gene: .; clone size: once; J gene: TRBJ2-7; V gene: TRBV5-6; CDR3 DNA: TGTGCCAGCAGCATACTTCCTAGCGAATCCTACGAGCAGTACTTC; CDR3 protein: CASSILPSESYEQYF
D gene: .; clone size: .; J gene: TRBJ1-5; V gene: TRBV6-1; CDR3 DNA: TGTGCCAGCAGTGAAAGGCAGACGGGTCAGCCCCAGCATTTT; CDR3 protein: CASSERQTGQPQHF
D gene: .; clone size: .; J gene: TRBJ1-5; V gene: TRBV11-2; CDR3 DNA: TGTGCCAGCAGCTTTTCACAGGTTCAGCCCCAGCATTTT; CDR3 protein: CASSFSQVQPQHF
D gene: .; clone size: .; J gene: TRBJ1-2; V gene: TRBV6-5; CDR3 DNA: TGTGCCAGCAGTTACTCGCTCACAGGGCATGGCTACACCTTC; CDR3 protein: CASSYSLTGHGYTF
D gene: .; clone size: .; J gene: TRBJ1-3; V gene: TRBV14; CDR3 DNA: TGTGCCAGCAGCCATGTCTACTACTTCGAGGAGGATTTCTCTGGAAACACCATATATTTT; CDR3 protein: CASSHVYYFEEDFSGNTIYF
D gene: .; clone size: .; J gene: TRBJ1-2; V gene: TRBV3-1/TRBV3-2; CDR3 DNA: TGTGCCAGCAGCCAAGGGACAGAACGTGGCTACACCTTC; CDR3 protein: CASSQGTERGYTF
D gene: TRBD1; clone size: .; J gene: TRBJ1-2; V gene: TRBV6-5; CDR3 DNA: TGTGCCAGCAGTAATGGACAGGGACGCTATGGCTACACCTTC; CDR3 protein: CASSNGQGRYGYTF
D gene: .; clone size: .; J gene: TRBJ1-2; V gene: TRBV10-3; CDR3 DNA: TGTGCCATCAGTGCTGATGGAAGGATCAACTATGGCTACACCTTC; CDR3 protein: CAISADGRINYGYTF
D gene: .; clone size: .; J gene: TRBJ2-5; V gene: TRBV5-1; CDR3 DNA: TGCGCCAGCAGCTTGGCCCGAAAGAGGGAGACCCAGTACTTC; CDR3 protein: CASSLARKRETQYF
D gene: .; clone size: .; J gene: TRBJ1-1; V gene: TRBV5-1; CDR3 DNA: TGCGCCAGCCGCACAGGGCACATGAACACTGAAGCTTTCTTT; CDR3 protein: CASRTGHMNTEAFF
D gene: TRBD1; clone size: .; J gene: TRBJ1-2; V gene: TRBV6-5; CDR3 DNA: TGTGCCAGCAGTAGAGGGACAGGGAACTATGGCTACACCTTC; CDR3 protein: CASSRGTGNYGYTF
D gene: TRBD1; clone size: .; J gene: TRBJ1-2; V gene: TRBV19; CDR3 DNA: TGTGCCAGTAGTATAGGGACAGGGATGGTTGTCAACTATGGCTACACCTTC; CDR3 protein: CASSIGTGMVVNYGYTF
D gene: .; clone size: .; J gene: TRBJ2-3; V gene: TRBV4-3; CDR3 DNA: TGCGCCAGCAGCCAAGAAATGAACGGCAGGGTGAATGCGGATACGCAGTATTTT; CDR3 protein: CASSQEMNGRVNADTQYF
D gene: .; clone size: .; J gene: TRBJ1-6; V gene: TRBV5-1; CDR3 DNA: TGCGCCAGCAGCGGGGGGGAAAAAGGGAATTCACCCCTCCACTTT; CDR3 protein: CASSGGEKGNSPLHF